The 19 T cell receptor beta chains given below trace back to one sample, sequenced in a study of OX40 agonist ivuxolimab in advanced cancers. The table came from immunoSEQ multiplex PCR; TCRdb's copy has only in-frame clones and leaves some out. The sample contains about 110,000 clones, around 93% of which appear only once. Here the sequenced sample was CD4+ or CD8+ T cells sorted from blood, taken in a trial of the OX40 agonist ivuxolimab. The receptors originated from an adult with an advanced solid tumor such as melanoma, head and neck, liver or kidney cancer.

As DNA, the CDR3 is TGTGCCAGCAGTTACTCTAGCGGAGAGCAGTACTTC. This gives the protein CASSYSSGEQYF. The chain is built from TRBV6-6 and TRBJ2-7, with TRBD2 as a possible D gene (6 bases). The CDR3 spans 12 residues. The germline V and J ends were trimmed by 0 bases and 7 bases, with 7 bases remaining between them. In germline, CDR1 is MNHNY, CDR2 SVGAGI (reference sequence).

This chain connects TRBV5-1 to TRBJ2-2; tentative D call: TRBD2 (5 bases). Germline CDR1 reads SGHRS; CDR2 reads YFSETQ. CDR3 length equals 14 residues. Trimming removed 4 bases from V and 2 bases from J, with 9 bases in between. The CDR3 nucleotides are TGCGCCAGCAGCAGGGAGTCCAACACCGGGGAGCTGTTTTTT. It encodes CASSRESNTGELFF. Full variable domain (rest looked up from reference TRBV5-1 and TRBJ2-2): KAGVTQTPRYLIKTRGQQVTLSCSPISGHRSVSWYQQTPGQGLQFLFEYFSETQRNKGNFPGRFSGRQFSNSRSEMNVSTLELGDSALYLCASSRESNTGELFFGEGSRLTVL.

V gene TRBV2 combines with J gene TRBJ2-5, with 7 nucleotides matching TRBD1. This CDR3 is 14 amino acids long. J lost 0 bases, V lost 7 bases, and 5 bases had no gene match. Germline V gene data show CDR1 as SNHLY and CDR2 as FYNNEI. DNA for the CDR3: TGTGCCAGCAACCGGGACAGAAACCAAGAGACCCAGTACTTC. This sequence encodes CASNRDRNQETQYF.

The gene calls are TRBV30 and TRBJ2-3, with 9 bases aligning to TRBD2. Germline V gene sequence: CDR1 GTSNPN, CDR2 SVGIG (reference sequence). V dropped 3 bases and J dropped 3; count of bases not matched to a gene: 10. This CDR3 comprises 16 residues. The CDR3 sequence is CAWRTGLADMTDTQYF. In nucleotides, the CDR3 is TGTGCCTGGAGAACGGGACTAGCTGACATGACAGATACGCAGTATTTT.

The gene calls are TRBV5-4 and TRBJ2-3, with no clear D. The CDR3 is made up of 14 amino acids. V was trimmed by 4 bases and J by 4 bases, leaving 13 bases between them. From germline, CDR1 is SGHNT and CDR2 YYREEE (reference sequence). CDR3: CASSTRGVADTQYF. The CDR3 DNA reads TGTGCCAGCAGCACCCGAGGTGTGGCAGATACGCAGTATTTT.

The rearrangement uses TRBV30 and TRBJ2-2; tentative D call: TRBD2 (5 bases). The CDR3 loop spans 13 amino acids. The germline V and J ends were trimmed by 2 bases and 4 bases, with 8 bases remaining between them. Germline V CDR1 and CDR2: GTSNPN, SVGIG (reference sequence). CDR3 DNA sequence: TGTGCCTGGAGTCCTACTAGCACCGGGGAGCTGTTTTTT. Its translation: CAWSPTSTGELFF.

Of note for this clone: Other DNA sequences from this sample encode an identical CDR3 as well. This chain connects TRBV5-4 to TRBJ2-1; 7 bases align to TRBD1. There are 15 residues in the CDR3. V shed 1 base and J 2 bases; nucleotides not matched to a gene: 3. Per the germline V gene, CDR1 is SGHNT and CDR2 is YYREEE (reference sequence). CDR3 nucleotide sequence: TGTGCCAGCAGCTTGAGACAGGGAGCCTACAATGAGCAGTTCTTC. Translating gives CASSLRQGAYNEQFF.

The chain combines TRBV5-1 with TRBJ1-2; 7 nucleotides match TRBD1. The CDR3 covers 13 residues. Germline loops: CDR1 SGHRS, CDR2 YFSETQ. V lost 0 bases and J lost 7; bases outside the gene matches: 3. In DNA form, the CDR3 reads TGCGCCAGCAGCTTGGGACAGGGCGGTGGCTACACCTTC. It encodes CASSLGQGGGYTF.

CDR3 sequence reads: CASSLSGGASNQPQHF. CDR3 nucleotide sequence: TGTGCCAGCAGCTTAAGTGGGGGTGCGAGCAATCAGCCCCAGCATTTT. The V and J genes are TRBV7-9 and TRBJ1-5, with a possible D match to TRBD1 (5 bases). Germline-derived CDR1 and CDR2 are SEHNR and FQNEAQ (reference sequence). The V gene lost 2 bases and the J gene lost 1 base, with 12 bases spanning the gap. The CDR3 is 16 amino acids.

This chain links TRBV12-5 with TRBJ2-2; 9 bases line up with TRBD2. The CDR3 has 17 residues. Losses at the gene ends were 4 bases for V and 6 bases for J; bases not matched to a gene: 12. Germline V CDR1 and CDR2: LGHNT, FRNRAP. CDR3 DNA: TGTGCTAGTGGTTCTCTAGCGGGATTGGGTTTGGCCGGGGAGCTGTTTTTT. It translates to CASGSLAGLGLAGELFF. The variable domain in full, with the rest retrieved from reference TRBV12-5 and TRBJ2-2, is DARVTQTPRHKVTEMGQEVTMRCQPILGHNTVFWYRQTMMQGLELLAYFRNRAPLDDSGMPKDRFSAEMPDATLATLKIQPSEPRDSAVYFCASGSLAGLGLAGELFFGEGSRLTVL.

V usage is TRBV19 and J usage is TRBJ1-3, with D possibly being TRBD1 (5 bases). This CDR3 has 12 residues. With 7 bases removed from V and 3 bases from J, the gap between germline ends came to 7 bases. CDR1 is LNHDA, CDR2 SQIVND, per germline (reference sequence). The DNA of the CDR3 is TGTGCCAGTATAGGGGATGGAAACACCATATATTTT. It codes for CASIGDGNTIYF.

This clone was found once. This chain connects TRBV29-1 to TRBJ1-1, with D possibly being TRBD1 (6 bases). The CDR3 sequence is 15 residues long. The germline V gene has CDR1 SQVTM and CDR2 ANQGSEA. V lost 1 base, J lost 4 bases, and 16 bases lay in between. In nucleotides, the CDR3 is TGCAGCGTTGAAGGGGTGACAGGCGGGTCCACTGAAGCTTTCTTT. It encodes CSVEGVTGGSTEAFF.

V is TRBV7-3 and J is TRBJ2-1; D unresolved. V lost 6 bases, J lost 9 bases, and 9 bases lay in between. Germline CDR1 reads SGHTA; CDR2 reads FQGTGA. The CDR3 loop spans 11 amino acids. The DNA for the CDR3 is TGTGCCAGCAGTCGCGGTGGTGAGCAGTTCTTC. As protein: CASSRGGEQFF.

This rearrangement joins TRBV5-4 to TRBJ2-7, with TRBD2 as a possible D gene (5 bases). V was cut by 0 bases and J by 4 bases, with 20 bases left in between. The length of the CDR3 is 17 residues. Per germline, CDR1 SGHNT and CDR2 YYREEE (reference sequence). CDR3 in DNA: TGTGCCAGCAGCTTGGAACGGACTTTGGGAAAGACTTACGAGCAGTACTTC. It codes for CASSLERTLGKTYEQYF.

The V and J genes are TRBV6-6 and TRBJ2-7; D gene unclear. The CDR3 runs to 10 residues. Germline loops: CDR1 MNHNY, CDR2 SVGAGI (reference sequence). V was trimmed by 5 bases and J by 5 bases, leaving 4 bases between them. The CDR3 sequence: CASSGNEQYF. The CDR3 DNA follows: TGTGCCAGCAGTGGGAACGAGCAGTACTTC.

The CDR3 nucleotides read TGTGCCAGCAGTTTACTCTGGAACACTGAAGCTTTCTTT. Protein sequence: CASSLLWNTEAFF. This sequence joins TRBV27 and TRBJ1-1; D is undetermined. The germline CDR1 and CDR2 sequences are MNHEY and SMNVEV (reference sequence). This CDR3 region has 13 residues. Trimming stripped 2 bases from V and 1 base from J, with 5 bases between.

The chain has TRBV14 and TRBJ1-2; D not certain. V was cut by 0 bases and J by 0 bases, with 11 bases left in between. The CDR3 contains 16 residues. The germline CDR1 and CDR2 sequences are SGHDN and FVKESK. For the CDR3, the DNA is TGTGCCAGCAGCCAAGATCTAACCGCAGCTAACTATGGCTACACCTTC. It encodes CASSQDLTAANYGYTF.

The CDR3 region has the DNA TGTGCCAGCAGCCGCGGACTAGCGGATATCCCGATTAGCACAGATACGCAGTATTTT. It codes for CASSRGLADIPISTDTQYF. V is TRBV5-5 and J is TRBJ2-3; 10 bases align to TRBD2. Germline V CDR1 and CDR2: SGHKS, YYEKEE (reference sequence). The V and J ends lost 4 bases and 0 bases, in that order; junction bases with no gene match: 14. This CDR3 has 19 amino acids.

The chain joins TRBV7-2 to TRBJ1-4; D unclear. Trimming shortened V by 1 base and J by 7 bases, and 7 bases separated the two germline ends. CDR3 size: 13 residues. Germline CDR1 SGHTA, CDR2 FQGNSA. The CDR3 protein is CASSLGFLEKLFF. CDR3 DNA sequence: TGTGCCAGCAGCTTAGGGTTTCTTGAAAAACTGTTTTTT.